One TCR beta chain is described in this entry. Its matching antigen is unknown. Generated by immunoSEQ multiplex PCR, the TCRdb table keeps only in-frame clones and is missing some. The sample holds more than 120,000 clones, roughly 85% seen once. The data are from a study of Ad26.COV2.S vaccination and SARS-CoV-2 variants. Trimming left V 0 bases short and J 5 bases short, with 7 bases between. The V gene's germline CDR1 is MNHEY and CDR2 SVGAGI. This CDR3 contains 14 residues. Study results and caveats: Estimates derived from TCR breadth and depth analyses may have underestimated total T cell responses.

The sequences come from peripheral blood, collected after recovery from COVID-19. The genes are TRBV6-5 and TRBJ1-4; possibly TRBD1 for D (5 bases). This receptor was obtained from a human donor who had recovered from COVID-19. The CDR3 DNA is TGTGCCAGCAGTTACTCCCGACAGAATGAAAAACTGTTTTTT. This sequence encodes CASSYSRQNEKLFF.